These 26 T cell receptor beta chains were all obtained from the same sample, sequenced in a study of beta chain features in type 1 diabetes. The entirety of the isolated RNA underwent reverse transcription, so expressed TCRB transcripts were sequenced. Sequencing was performed with immunoSEQ multiplex PCR; in TCRdb, only in-frame clones are kept and a portion is missing. The sample includes around 280,000 clones, 15% of them seen just once. Antigen specificity for these receptors is unknown. General study findings and limits: Within each of all four CD4+ subsets, Type 1 diabetes patients had TCRB CDR3s that were moderately but significantly shorter.

Source material: naive CD4+ T cells from blood. The source is a young man with type 1 diabetes.

The chain joins TRBV28 to TRBJ2-1, with D unclear. V lost 11 bases, J lost 0 bases, and 14 bases lay in between. The CDR3 is 14 residues long. Germline CDR1 is MDHEN and CDR2 is SYDVKM. The CDR3 sequence: CAESNQDSYNEQFF. CDR3 nucleotides: TGTGCCGAATCAAACCAGGACTCCTACAATGAGCAGTTCTTC.

The sample holds a few counts of this clone. The CDR3 sequence is CASSLSGSEQYF. For the CDR3, the DNA is TGTGCCAGCAGCTTGAGCGGGAGCGAGCAGTACTTC. The V gene is TRBV5-4, the J gene TRBJ2-7; TRBD2 aligns across 8 bases. The CDR3 has 12 amino acids. The V gene end was trimmed by 1 base and the J gene end by 6 bases; junction bases not matched to a gene: 0. Per germline, CDR1 SGHNT and CDR2 YYREEE (reference sequence).

This sequence joins TRBV2 and TRBJ2-7; D gene unclear. V shed 2 bases and J shed 3 bases, with 5 bases lying between them. The CDR3 runs 12 residues. Germline lookup yields CDR1 SNHLY and CDR2 FYNNEI. CDR3 loop: CASSERDYEQYF. CDR3 DNA sequence: TGTGCCAGCAGTGAAAGAGACTACGAGCAGTACTTC. The full variable domain, completed using reference TRBV2 and TRBJ2-7, is EPEVTQTPSHQVTQMGQEVILRCVPISNHLYFYWYRQILGQKVEFLVSFYNNEISEKSEIFDDQFSVERPDGSNFTLKIRSTKLEDSAMYFCASSERDYEQYFGPGTRLTVT.

The rearrangement joins TRBV9 to TRBJ2-7; TRBD2 aligns across 7 bases. Germline-derived CDR1 and CDR2 are SGDLS and YYNGEE. CDR3 length: 13 amino acids. V dropped 4 bases and J dropped 1; count of bases not matched to a gene: 2. CDR3 amino acids: CASSLSGSYEQYF. The CDR3 DNA is TGTGCCAGCAGCCTTAGCGGGTCCTACGAGCAGTACTTC.

With regard to this clone: Additional DNA sequences in this sample encode the identical CDR3. The genes are TRBV10-3 and TRBJ1-1, with D maybe TRBD1 (5 bases). The CDR3 has 13 residues. Germline V gene data show CDR1 as ENHRY and CDR2 as SYGVKD. Between the trimmed V and J ends, which lost 7 bases and 4 bases, there was a span of 13 bases. The CDR3 spells CAITPGQGTEAFF. Written as DNA, the CDR3 is TGTGCCATCACTCCGGGCCAGGGCACTGAAGCTTTCTTT.

This clone was seen a few times. This specimen includes other DNA sequences encoding the same CDR3. This chain links TRBV5-1 with TRBJ2-7; the D gene is possibly TRBD2 (5 bases). The CDR3 sequence is 14 residues long. Germline V gene data show CDR1 as SGHRS and CDR2 as YFSETQ. V dropped 0 bases and J dropped 3 bases, with 10 bases sitting between them. As DNA, the CDR3 is TGCGCCAGCAGCTTGGGAGGGTCAAGCTACGAGCAGTACTTC. Its translation: CASSLGGSSYEQYF.

The genes are TRBV9 and TRBJ2-7, with TRBD2 identical over 7 bases. The germline gives CDR1 SGDLS, CDR2 YYNGEE. The ends lost 1 base at V and 5 bases at J; junction bases unmatched: 9. The CDR3 is 15 amino acids. CDR3 in amino acids: CASSVLAGRYDEQYF. The CDR3 coding sequence is TGTGCCAGCAGCGTATTAGCGGGTCGGTACGACGAGCAGTACTTC.

This chain joins TRBV28 and TRBJ2-1, with a tentative D call TRBD2 (5 bases). Germline V gene sequence: CDR1 MDHEN, CDR2 SYDVKM. The CDR3 covers 12 residues. Trimming left V 1 base short and J 13 bases short, with 11 bases between. The CDR3 loop is CASSLSGRGQFF. As DNA, the CDR3 is TGTGCCAGCAGTTTATCAGGCCGGGGACAGTTCTTC. Looking up the rest from reference TRBV28 and TRBJ2-1 gives the full variable domain: DVKVTQSSRYLVKRTGEKVFLECVQDMDHENMFWYRQDPGLGLRLIYFSYDVKMKEKGDIPEGYSVSREKKERFSLILESASTNQTSMYLCASSLSGRGQFFGPGTRLTVL.

The gene calls are TRBV5-4 and TRBJ2-3; 10 nucleotides align to TRBD1. Per the germline V gene, CDR1 is SGHNT and CDR2 is YYREEE (reference sequence). This CDR3 region has 16 residues. V shed 1 base, J shed 2 bases, and the junction held 4 bases outside the gene matches. CDR3 protein: CASSLTGTGATDTQYF. The DNA for the CDR3 is TGTGCCAGCAGCTTGACCGGGACAGGGGCCACAGATACGCAGTATTTT.

The chain combines TRBV5-1 with TRBJ2-3, with D possibly matching TRBD2 (6 bases). Germline V gene data show CDR1 as SGHRS and CDR2 as YFSETQ. There are 15 residues in the CDR3. V gave up 4 bases and J gave up 6 bases, with 18 bases separating them. CDR3 sequence (DNA): TGCGCCAGCAGCCACCCGGGAGTATCCCCGGATACGCAGTATTTT. This encodes CASSHPGVSPDTQYF.

Only a few counts were recorded for this clone. This sequence joins TRBV13 and TRBJ2-7; possible D gene TRBD2, 6 bases. There are 13 residues in the CDR3. The V gene lost 4 bases and the J gene lost 6 bases, with 13 bases spanning the gap. Germline V gene sequence: CDR1 PRHDT, CDR2 FYEKMQ (reference sequence). The CDR3 region has the DNA TGTGCCAGCAGCTCCACCGGGGGTCTCGAGCAGTACTTC. Translated, it gives CASSSTGGLEQYF.

The chain links TRBV7-9 to TRBJ2-7; 10 bases agree with TRBD1. The CDR3 length is 15 residues. CDR1 and CDR2 (germline): SEHNR, FQNEAQ (reference sequence). J lost 0 bases, V lost 3 bases, and 2 bases had no gene match. This chain's CDR3 is CASSFGQGVSYEQYF. CDR3 bases: TGTGCCAGCAGCTTTGGACAGGGGGTCTCCTACGAGCAGTACTTC.

This chain uses TRBV7-2 with TRBJ2-5; the D is unclear. Germline V gene sequence: CDR1 SGHTA, CDR2 FQGNSA. This CDR3 region has 14 residues. The germline V and J ends were trimmed by 0 bases and 5 bases, with 10 bases remaining between them. CDR3 in DNA: TGTGCCAGCAGCTTAGCGCAGCGTGGGGAGACCCAGTACTTC. Translating gives CASSLAQRGETQYF.

This clone was seen more than once but under ten times. The chain combines TRBV25-1 with TRBJ1-2, with a weak D call TRBD1 (6 bases). Germline V gives CDR1 MGHDK, CDR2 SYGVNS. The V end was cut by 6 bases, the J end by 3 bases, with 14 bases between. This CDR3 spans 14 amino acids. CDR3 in amino acids: CASSTQGSDYGYTF. In DNA, the CDR3 is TGTGCCAGCAGCACACAGGGATCGGACTATGGCTACACCTTC.

This clone has only a few counts. The chain combines TRBV5-1 with TRBJ2-3; 8 bases match TRBD2. V was pared by 5 bases and J by 0 bases, with 8 bases of the junction left unmatched. CDR1 is SGHRS and CDR2 is YFSETQ in the germline V gene. The CDR3 loop spans 16 amino acids. The CDR3 nucleotides read TGCGCCAGCAGTTGGCGGGGGGACTCTAGCACAGATACGCAGTATTTT. Protein sequence: CASSWRGDSSTDTQYF.

The table lists this clone with a few counts. V usage is TRBV18 and J usage is TRBJ2-1; TRBD1 matches at 11 bases. The trim removed 4 bases at V and 4 bases at J, leaving 3 bases unmatched. This CDR3 has 15 residues. The germline V gene has CDR1 KGHSH and CDR2 LQKENI. CDR3 protein: CASSHGQGAYNEQFF. As DNA, the CDR3 is TGTGCCAGCTCACACGGACAGGGGGCATACAATGAGCAGTTCTTC.

In this sample, this clone turned up a few times. The V gene is TRBV11-2, the J gene TRBJ2-7; possibly TRBD2 for D (6 bases). Per the germline V gene, CDR1 is SGHAT and CDR2 is FQNNGV. Between the trimmed V and J ends, which lost 4 bases and 0 bases, there was a span of 13 bases. This CDR3 is built from 15 residues. CDR3 amino acids: CASSSNAGFSYEQYF. The CDR3 DNA is TGTGCCAGCAGCTCCAATGCGGGATTCTCCTACGAGCAGTACTTC.

The chain is built from TRBV27 and TRBJ2-7; perhaps TRBD1 as D (6 bases). Germline CDR1 reads MNHEY; CDR2 reads SMNVEV (reference sequence). The CDR3 has 14 amino acids. The germline V and J ends were trimmed by 6 bases and 2 bases, with 14 bases remaining between them. Here the CDR3 reads CASSPPQGTYEQYF. The DNA for the CDR3 is TGTGCCAGCAGCCCCCCACAGGGCACCTACGAGCAGTACTTC.

The chain carries TRBV5-6 and TRBJ2-7, with TRBD1 matching over 8 bases. The J segment lost 7 bases and the V segment lost 3 bases, leaving 9 bases of the junction unmatched. Germline V lookup: CDR1 SGHDT, CDR2 YYEEEE. The CDR3 runs 14 residues. CDR3 loop: CASSSPQGAREQYF. CDR3 DNA: TGTGCCAGCAGCTCCCCCCAGGGGGCGCGGGAGCAGTACTTC.

As DNA, the CDR3 is TGTGCCAGCAGCCGCGCTCTAGCGGGGGGAGGAACGCAGTATTTT. Translated, it gives CASSRALAGGGTQYF. The chain has TRBV6-5 and TRBJ2-3; 11 bases are shared with TRBD2. Looked up from germline, CDR1 is MNHEY and CDR2 is SVGAGI. CDR3 length equals 15 residues. After removal of 6 bases from V and 9 bases from J, the junction contained 11 bases not matched to a gene.

In this sample, this clone turned up a few times. The V gene is TRBV25-1, the J gene TRBJ2-7, with D possibly TRBD2 on 7 matching bases. V dropped 6 bases and J dropped 4 bases, with 10 bases sitting between them. The CDR3 covers 12 residues. The germline V gene has CDR1 MGHDK and CDR2 SYGVNS. CDR3 amino acids: CASRQGGYEQYF. DNA for the CDR3: TGTGCCAGCAGACAGGGAGGGTACGAGCAGTACTTC.

The CDR3 coding sequence is TGTGCCAGCAGCTCGCAAGGGAGCGGGGCCTACGAGCAGTACTTC. It translates to CASSSQGSGAYEQYF. V gene TRBV7-2 combines with J gene TRBJ2-7; 7 nucleotides agree with TRBD2. Looked up from germline, CDR1 is SGHTA and CDR2 is FQGNSA. With V trimmed by 4 bases and J by 2 bases, 8 bases remained unmatched. The CDR3 runs 15 residues.

This clone was seen a handful of times. The rearrangement joins TRBV7-2 to TRBJ2-7; unclear D gene. Germline loops: CDR1 SGHTA, CDR2 FQGNSA. V was pared by 7 bases and J by 3 bases, with 10 bases between. The CDR3 runs 12 residues. The CDR3 region has the DNA TGTGCCAGCACCGGAGATCACTACGAGCAGTACTTC. Its translation: CASTGDHYEQYF.

The chain links TRBV4-3 to TRBJ2-7; the match to TRBD1 covers 10 bases. Germline V gene data show CDR1 as LGHNA and CDR2 as YSLEER. There are 14 residues in the CDR3. V was pared by 0 bases and J by 9 bases, with 5 bases of the junction left unmatched. The CDR3 bases are TGCGCCAGCAGCCAAGATCTGGACAGGGGGATGCAGTACTTC. Encoded protein: CASSQDLDRGMQYF.

This clone was observed a handful of times. The chain employs TRBV19 and TRBJ2-5, with D possibly matching TRBD2 (6 bases). CDR1 and CDR2 from the germline V gene are LNHDA and SQIVND (reference sequence). This CDR3 is built from 11 residues. V lost 10 bases and J lost 6, with 12 bases in between. CDR3: CATAGGKTQYF. The DNA of the CDR3 is TGTGCCACCGCCGGGGGAAAGACCCAGTACTTC.

This CDR3 reads CASSPRTSGSNEQFF. In nucleotides, the CDR3 is TGCGCCAGCTCGCCTAGGACTAGCGGGAGTAATGAGCAGTTCTTC. The chain combines TRBV5-1 with TRBJ2-1, with 13 bases identical to TRBD2. This CDR3 is 15 amino acids long. Germline V CDR1 and CDR2: SGHRS, YFSETQ. J was trimmed by 7 bases and V by 7 bases; bases with no gene match: 8.